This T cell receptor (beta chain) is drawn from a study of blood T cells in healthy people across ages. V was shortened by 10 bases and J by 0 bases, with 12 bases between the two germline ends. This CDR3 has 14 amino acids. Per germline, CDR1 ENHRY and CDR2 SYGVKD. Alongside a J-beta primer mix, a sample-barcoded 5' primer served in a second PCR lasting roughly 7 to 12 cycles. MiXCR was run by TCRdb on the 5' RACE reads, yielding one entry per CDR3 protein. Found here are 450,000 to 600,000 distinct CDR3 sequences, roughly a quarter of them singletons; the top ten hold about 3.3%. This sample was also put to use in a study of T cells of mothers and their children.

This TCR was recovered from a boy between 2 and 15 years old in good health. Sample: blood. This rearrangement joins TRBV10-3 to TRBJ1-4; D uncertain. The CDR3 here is CATAGGATNEKLFF. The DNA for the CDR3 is TGTGCCACCGCGGGCGGTGCAACTAATGAAAAACTGTTTTTT.